This passage covers 19 T cell receptor beta chains from one sample sequenced in a study of cytomegalovirus exposure and HLA in healthy donors. The primer mix had 60 Vbeta and 13 Jbeta primers. Assay used: immunoSEQ multiplex PCR; TCRdb lists only in-frame clones, some missing. The sample shows 150,000 or so clones, and 1.5% to 2% sits with its ten largest clones. Material for sequencing was PBMCs. Receptor source: a woman aged 45-59 years in good health and CMV-seronegative.

This chain connects TRBV19 to TRBJ1-1, with 8 bases identical to TRBD1. CDR3 length: 16 amino acids. Germline V gene sequence: CDR1 LNHDA, CDR2 SQIVND (reference sequence). With 7 bases clipped from V and 0 bases from J, the junction kept 10 bases outside the gene matches. CDR3 nucleotide sequence: TGTGCCAGTACGAAAACGGGACAGGTTATGAACACTGAAGCTTTCTTT. Amino acids: CASTKTGQVMNTEAFF.

J is TRBJ2-2 and V is TRBV7-2; 7 bases align to TRBD1. The CDR3 is 15 amino acids. Germline CDR1 and CDR2: SGHTA and FQGNSA. With V trimmed by 3 bases and J by 6 bases, 7 bases remained unmatched. The CDR3 region has the DNA TGTGCCAGCAGCTTGTTGCAGGGGGAAGCCGGGGAGCTGTTTTTT. Its translation is CASSLLQGEAGELFF.

The chain carries TRBV9 and TRBJ1-2; the D gene is possibly TRBD1 (6 bases). V was trimmed by 2 bases and J by 5 bases, leaving 19 bases between them. Germline V CDR1 and CDR2: SGDLS, YYNGEE. The CDR3 totals 16 residues. The CDR3 loop is CASSVGLTGLGYGYTF. The CDR3 bases are TGTGCCAGCAGCGTGGGGCTGACAGGTCTGGGGTATGGCTACACCTTC.

V and J are TRBV18 and TRBJ1-5; D uncertain. The CDR3 runs to 13 residues. V lost 8 bases and J lost 3, with 11 bases in between. Germline V lookup: CDR1 KGHSH, CDR2 LQKENI. CDR3 amino acids: CASQDGINQPQHF. CDR3 coding DNA: TGTGCCAGCCAGGACGGGATCAATCAGCCCCAGCATTTT.

This chain uses TRBV5-1 with TRBJ1-4; 8 nucleotides agree with TRBD1. V was clipped by 4 bases and J by 11 bases; unmatched bases: 4. CDR1 and CDR2 (germline): SGHRS, YFSETQ. The CDR3 length is 12 residues. For the CDR3, the DNA is TGCGCCAGCAGCGCGGACAGGGTTAAACTGTTTTTT. Translating it yields CASSADRVKLFF.

The chain couples TRBV11-2 to TRBJ2-5; D perhaps matches TRBD1 (5 bases). V was clipped by 6 bases and J by 1 base, with 9 bases between them. CDR1 and CDR2 from the germline V gene are SGHAT and FQNNGV. CDR3 length: 13 amino acids. CDR3 nucleotides: TGTGCCAGCAGACGGCAGGGCCAAGAGACCCAGTACTTC. It specifies CASRRQGQETQYF.

V gene TRBV5-6 combines with J gene TRBJ1-2; D remains unclear. The CDR3 is 14 amino acids. V lost 4 bases and J lost 5, with 15 bases in between. Germline loops: CDR1 SGHDT, CDR2 YYEEEE. In DNA, the CDR3 is TGTGCCAGCAGCGTTGGCCCCTTTGGTTATGGCTACACCTTC. This gives the protein CASSVGPFGYGYTF.

The chain is built from TRBV5-1 and TRBJ1-4; the D gene is possibly TRBD1 (5 bases). Trimming pared 2 bases from V and 0 bases from J, leaving 14 bases between. Germline lookup yields CDR1 SGHRS and CDR2 YFSETQ. CDR3 size: 17 residues. The CDR3 DNA reads TGCGCCAGCAGCTTAGGGACTCTACCAGCAACTAATGAAAAACTGTTTTTT. This translates into CASSLGTLPATNEKLFF.

The chain uses TRBV28 and TRBJ1-5; the D gene is possibly TRBD1 (6 bases). Germline values: CDR1 MDHEN, CDR2 SYDVKM. Trimming pared 2 bases from V and 4 bases from J, leaving 12 bases between. The CDR3 consists of 15 residues. The CDR3 bases are TGTGCCAGCAGTTTACAGGGGCTGGGGAATCAGCCCCAGCATTTT. Amino acid sequence: CASSLQGLGNQPQHF.

V and J are TRBV5-4 and TRBJ2-7, with 7 nucleotides matching TRBD2. The ends lost 10 bases at V and 0 bases at J; junction bases unmatched: 10. The CDR3 length is 14 residues. CDR1 SGHNT and CDR2 YYREEE come from the germline V gene (reference sequence). Here the CDR3 reads CAFRLGGSSYEQYF. The CDR3 DNA reads TGTGCCTTCCGCCTCGGGGGGTCCTCCTACGAGCAGTACTTC.

The chain is built from TRBV19 and TRBJ1-2; 10 bases are shared with TRBD1. The CDR3 has 16 amino acids. Per germline, CDR1 LNHDA and CDR2 SQIVND (reference sequence). After removal of 4 bases from V and 3 bases from J, the junction contained 8 bases not matched to a gene. The DNA for the CDR3 is TGTGCCAGTAGTAAACGCGACAGGGGGCGTGACTATGGCTACACCTTC. Its protein product is CASSKRDRGRDYGYTF.

J is TRBJ1-5 and V is TRBV7-8, with D unresolved. Germline V gene lookup returns CDR1 SGHVS and CDR2 FQNEAQ. There are 15 residues in the CDR3. V lost 1 base, J lost 7 bases, and 14 bases lay in between. The CDR3, as DNA: TGTGCCAGCAGCTTAGGCTCCTGGGCTGGACAGCCCCAGCATTTT. Translating gives CASSLGSWAGQPQHF.

The V gene is TRBV28, the J gene TRBJ1-3; D is unresolved. Looked up from germline, CDR1 is MDHEN and CDR2 is SYDVKM. V lost 5 bases and J 2 bases, leaving 13 bases between the germline ends. This CDR3 region has 15 residues. CDR3 sequence (DNA): TGTGCCAGCAGTCCCCGAGGTTTGACTGGAAACACCATATATTTT. Amino acids: CASSPRGLTGNTIYF.

This chain uses TRBV5-1 with TRBJ1-2, with 7 bases that match TRBD1. This CDR3 is 13 amino acids long. The V gene's germline CDR1 is SGHRS and CDR2 YFSETQ. The ends lost 1 base at V and 6 bases at J; junction bases unmatched: 3. The DNA for the CDR3 is TGCGCCAGCAGCTTGCTAACAGGGGATGGCTACACCTTC. Amino acids: CASSLLTGDGYTF.

This chain links TRBV5-1 with TRBJ2-3; D call uncertain. Trimming pared 0 bases from V and 2 bases from J, leaving 10 bases between. The CDR3 length is 15 residues. CDR1 is SGHRS, CDR2 YFSETQ, per germline. CDR3 DNA sequence: TGCGCCAGCAGCTTGGAAGCGTCCGACACAGATACGCAGTATTTT. Encoded protein: CASSLEASDTDTQYF.

This chain connects TRBV28 to TRBJ2-5; the D is unclear. Trimming cost V 2 bases and J 5 bases, with 6 bases left between them. The germline CDR1 and CDR2 sequences are MDHEN and SYDVKM. The CDR3 contains 12 residues. CDR3 amino acids: CASSLNSETQYF. The CDR3 DNA follows: TGTGCCAGCAGTTTAAACAGTGAGACCCAGTACTTC. Full variable domain (outside the CDR3, taken from reference TRBV28 and TRBJ2-5): DVKVTQSSRYLVKRTGEKVFLECVQDMDHENMFWYRQDPGLGLRLIYFSYDVKMKEKGDIPEGYSVSREKKERFSLILESASTNQTSMYLCASSLNSETQYFGPGTRLLVL.

V is TRBV5-1 and J is TRBJ2-7, with D possibly being TRBD1 (6 bases). Trimming cost V 1 base and J 5 bases, with 16 bases left between them. This CDR3 is built from 15 residues. Germline V lookup: CDR1 SGHRS, CDR2 YFSETQ. The CDR3 nucleotides are TGCGCCAGCAGCTTGACGGGACACTTCTCTAACGAGCAGTACTTC. Residues: CASSLTGHFSNEQYF.

This rearrangement joins TRBV7-2 to TRBJ1-3; D ambiguous. Germline loops: CDR1 SGHTA, CDR2 FQGNSA. The CDR3 runs to 17 residues. The V end lost 1 base, the J end lost 0 bases, and 13 bases lay between the germline ends. Here the CDR3 reads CASSLGGGPSSGNTIYF. Here the CDR3 DNA reads TGTGCCAGCAGCTTAGGAGGAGGTCCGAGCTCTGGAAACACCATATATTTT.

The rearrangement joins TRBV6-6 to TRBJ1-2; 8 bases map to TRBD1. CDR1 MNHNY and CDR2 SVGAGI come from the germline V gene (reference sequence). CDR3 length: 13 residues. Trimming removed 6 bases from V and 4 bases from J; junction bases left unmatched: 4. CDR3 bases: TGTGCCAGCAGCCTGGACAGGGCCTATGGCTACACCTTC. This encodes CASSLDRAYGYTF.